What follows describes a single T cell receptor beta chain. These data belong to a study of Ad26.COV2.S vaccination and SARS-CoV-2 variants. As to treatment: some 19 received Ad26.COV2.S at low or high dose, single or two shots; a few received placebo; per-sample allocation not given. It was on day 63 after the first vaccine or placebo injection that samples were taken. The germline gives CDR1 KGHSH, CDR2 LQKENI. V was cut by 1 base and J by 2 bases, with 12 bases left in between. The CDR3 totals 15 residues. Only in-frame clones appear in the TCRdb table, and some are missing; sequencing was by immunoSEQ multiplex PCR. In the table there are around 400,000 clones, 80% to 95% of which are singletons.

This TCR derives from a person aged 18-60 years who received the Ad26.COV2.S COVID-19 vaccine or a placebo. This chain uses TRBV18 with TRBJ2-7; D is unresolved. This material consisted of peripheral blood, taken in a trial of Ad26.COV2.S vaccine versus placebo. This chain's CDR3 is CASSPLRSDPYEQYF. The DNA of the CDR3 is TGTGCCAGCTCACCACTTAGGTCCGATCCCTACGAGCAGTACTTC.